Below, one T cell receptor beta chain is given with its context. The method was immunoSEQ multiplex PCR; TCRdb's version includes in-frame clones alone and lacks a portion of them. This table holds about 770,000 clones, over 60% found once. There are 17 residues in the CDR3. V lost 1 base and J lost 2; bases outside the gene matches: 8. Germline CDR1 and CDR2: MNHEY and SMNVEV (reference sequence). The sample originates from a study of shared clonotypes between healthy human individuals. Input material: memory CD4+ T cells sorted from blood. Subset meaning: CD45RA-negative fraction. The chain employs TRBV27 and TRBJ2-7; TRBD2 matches at 10 bases. This clonotype originated in a woman in her 30s in good health. CDR3 in amino acids: CASSLFSSGSTAYEQYF. CDR3 nucleotides: TGTGCCAGCAGTTTATTTTCTAGCGGGAGTACCGCCTACGAGCAGTACTTC.